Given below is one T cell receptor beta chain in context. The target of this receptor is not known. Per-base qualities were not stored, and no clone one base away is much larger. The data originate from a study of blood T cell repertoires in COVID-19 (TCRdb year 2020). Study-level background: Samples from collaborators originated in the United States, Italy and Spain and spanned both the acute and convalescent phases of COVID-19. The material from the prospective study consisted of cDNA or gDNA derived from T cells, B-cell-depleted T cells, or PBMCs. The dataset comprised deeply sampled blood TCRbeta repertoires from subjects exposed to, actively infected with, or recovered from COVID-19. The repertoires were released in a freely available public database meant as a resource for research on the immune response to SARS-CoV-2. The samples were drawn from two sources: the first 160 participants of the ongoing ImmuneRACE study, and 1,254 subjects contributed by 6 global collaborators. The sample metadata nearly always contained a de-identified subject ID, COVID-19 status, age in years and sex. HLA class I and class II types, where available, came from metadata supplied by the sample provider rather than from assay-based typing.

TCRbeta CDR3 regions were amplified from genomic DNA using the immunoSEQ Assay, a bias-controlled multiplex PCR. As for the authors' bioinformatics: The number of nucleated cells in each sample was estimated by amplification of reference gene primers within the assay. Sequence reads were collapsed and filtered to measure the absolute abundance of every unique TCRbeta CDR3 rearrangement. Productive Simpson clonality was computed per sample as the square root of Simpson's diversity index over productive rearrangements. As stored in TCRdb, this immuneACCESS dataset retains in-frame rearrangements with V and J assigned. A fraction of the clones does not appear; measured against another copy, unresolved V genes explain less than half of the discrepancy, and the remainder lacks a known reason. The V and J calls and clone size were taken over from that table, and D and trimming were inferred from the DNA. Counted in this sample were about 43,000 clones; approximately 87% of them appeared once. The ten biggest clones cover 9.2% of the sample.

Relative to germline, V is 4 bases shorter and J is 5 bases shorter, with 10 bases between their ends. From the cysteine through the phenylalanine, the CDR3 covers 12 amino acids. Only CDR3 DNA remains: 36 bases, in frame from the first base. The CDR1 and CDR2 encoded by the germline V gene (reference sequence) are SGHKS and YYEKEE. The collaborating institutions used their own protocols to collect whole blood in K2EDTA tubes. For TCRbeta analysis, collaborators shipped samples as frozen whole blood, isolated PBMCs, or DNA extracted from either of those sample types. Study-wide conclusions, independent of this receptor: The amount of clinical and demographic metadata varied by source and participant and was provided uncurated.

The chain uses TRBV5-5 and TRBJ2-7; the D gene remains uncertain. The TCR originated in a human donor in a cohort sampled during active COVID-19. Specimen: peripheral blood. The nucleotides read TGTGCCAGCAGCCCCCATCGCGACGAGCAGTACTTC. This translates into CASSPHRDEQYF.